This passage covers 23 T cell receptor beta chains from one sample sequenced in a study of blood T cell repertoires in COVID-19 (dated by TCRdb to about 2020). To prepare the library, the immunoSEQ multiplex PCR assay was applied. TCRdb provides this immuneACCESS table in a form limited to in-frame rearrangements. Some clones are lacking; in checked studies, under half of them reflect an unresolved V gene, and why the rest are absent is not known. The sample table lists a few hundred thousand clones, 70% to 90% of them with a count of one. The ten biggest clones cover roughly 3% of the sample. Sequenced sample: peripheral blood. The receptor source for this set is a man aged 18-30 years with active or convalescent COVID-19.

This rearrangement joins TRBV5-1 to TRBJ2-1; D remains ambiguous. Germline assignment: CDR1 SGHRS and CDR2 YFSETQ. The CDR3 length is 16 residues. V lost 2 bases and J lost 8, with 20 bases in between. DNA for the CDR3: TGCGCCAGCAGCTTATTAATCCGGAGATCTGGCGATGAGCAGTTCTTC. It codes for CASSLLIRRSGDEQFF.

CDR3 bases: TGTGCCAGCAGCCGACAGGGTGGGGAGCAGTACTTC. It translates to CASSRQGGEQYF. The rearrangement uses TRBV6-5 and TRBJ2-7; 7 bases are shared with TRBD1. Germline loops: CDR1 MNHEY, CDR2 SVGAGI. The trim removed 6 bases at V and 7 bases at J, leaving 6 bases unmatched. The CDR3 consists of 12 residues.

The chain has TRBV2 and TRBJ2-5, with TRBD1 identical over 7 bases. Germline V gives CDR1 SNHLY, CDR2 FYNNEI. The length of the CDR3 is 13 residues. Trimming cost V 4 bases and J 5 bases; bases outside gene matches: 4. CDR3 sequence (DNA): TGTGCCAGCAGTGTAAGGGGGCTGGAGACCCAGTACTTC. Encoded protein: CASSVRGLETQYF.

The chain recombines TRBV4-1 with TRBJ1-1, with D tentatively TRBD1 (6 bases). Germline V gene lookup returns CDR1 MGHRA and CDR2 YSYEKL. The CDR3 totals 16 residues. With 0 bases removed from V and 1 base from J, the gap between germline ends came to 12 bases. The CDR3 nucleotides read TGCGCCAGCAGCCAAGAAGGGGGGGGATCGAACACTGAAGCTTTCTTT. Translation: CASSQEGGGSNTEAFF.

The chain employs TRBV27 and TRBJ2-3; 7 bases agree with TRBD2. Germline-derived CDR1 and CDR2 are MNHEY and SMNVEV (reference sequence). This CDR3 has 17 residues. V shed 5 bases, J shed 7 bases, and the junction held 18 bases outside the gene matches. The CDR3 spells CASSPREAPGLENTQYF. CDR3 DNA sequence: TGTGCCAGCAGTCCCCGGGAGGCACCAGGACTGGAGAATACGCAGTATTTT.

This rearrangement joins TRBV6-2 or TRBV6-3 to TRBJ1-5; D gene uncertain. Germline V CDR1 and CDR2: MNHEY, SVGEGT. V was pared by 6 bases and J by 1 base, with 10 bases between. The CDR3 covers 14 residues. The CDR3 region is CASSATRSNQPQHF. For the CDR3, the DNA is TGTGCCAGCAGCGCGACCAGGAGCAATCAGCCCCAGCATTTT.

This chain joins TRBV6-2 or TRBV6-3 and TRBJ2-5; possible D gene TRBD2, 6 bases. Trimming stripped 5 bases from V and 4 bases from J, with 14 bases between. Germline V gene lookup returns CDR1 MNHEY and CDR2 SVGEGT. The CDR3 spans 14 residues. The CDR3 reads CASSLFTSRETQYF. CDR3 in DNA: TGTGCCAGCAGTCTATTCACTAGCAGAGAGACCCAGTACTTC.

This rearrangement joins TRBV7-9 to TRBJ2-5; tentative D call: TRBD1 (5 bases). This CDR3 is built from 13 residues. Germline V CDR1 and CDR2: SEHNR, FQNEAQ (reference sequence). Trimming pared 5 bases from V and 5 bases from J, leaving 12 bases between. Written as DNA, the CDR3 is TGTGCCAGCAGCCCGACACAGGTGGAGACCCAGTACTTC. Its protein product is CASSPTQVETQYF.

The V gene is TRBV19, the J gene TRBJ2-7, with TRBD1 matching 9 bases. V lost 3 bases, J lost 7 bases, and 10 bases stayed unmatched. The germline V gene has CDR1 LNHDA and CDR2 SQIVND (reference sequence). This CDR3 has 15 residues. The CDR3 spells CASSIPGQGIREQYF. The CDR3 DNA reads as TGTGCCAGTAGTATTCCGGGACAGGGAATTCGTGAGCAGTACTTC.

This clone has only one observation. The V gene is TRBV13, the J gene TRBJ1-2, with a tentative D call TRBD1 (6 bases). The CDR3 runs 18 residues. Trimming shortened V by 5 bases and J by 6 bases, and 28 bases separated the two germline ends. Germline values: CDR1 PRHDT, CDR2 FYEKMQ (reference sequence). CDR3 coding DNA: TGTGCCAGCAGCCTCGGTCCAGGGGCATCGGTTTTGGAGAATGGCTACACCTTC. This sequence encodes CASSLGPGASVLENGYTF.

The CDR3 DNA sequence: TGTGCCAGCAGTCACAGGGTTGGCTACACCTTC. It specifies CASSHRVGYTF. This rearrangement joins TRBV28 to TRBJ1-2; perhaps TRBD1 as D (6 bases). Per the germline V gene, CDR1 is MDHEN and CDR2 is SYDVKM. The CDR3 runs 11 residues. Trimming shortened V by 5 bases and J by 7 bases, and 8 bases separated the two germline ends.

V usage is TRBV28 and J usage is TRBJ2-1; 8 bases are shared with TRBD2. CDR1 MDHEN and CDR2 SYDVKM come from the germline V gene. The CDR3 extends over 14 amino acids. V dropped 8 bases and J dropped 2; count of bases not matched to a gene: 5. CDR3 nucleotide sequence: TGTGCCAGCCGGCCGGGAGGGCCCTACAATGAGCAGTTCTTC. It translates to CASRPGGPYNEQFF.

The chain links TRBV11-2 to TRBJ2-1; tentative D call: TRBD2 (5 bases). CDR1 is SGHAT and CDR2 is FQNNGV in the germline V gene. CDR3 length equals 14 residues. V lost 4 bases to trimming and J lost 2 bases, with 9 bases between them. CDR3 in DNA: TGTGCCAGCAGCTCCTGGCGGGCCTACAATGAGCAGTTCTTC. Translated, it gives CASSSWRAYNEQFF.

The chain links TRBV5-1 to TRBJ2-1; 13 bases align to TRBD2. Germline V gives CDR1 SGHRS, CDR2 YFSETQ. This CDR3 spans 15 amino acids. V dropped 0 bases and J dropped 10; count of bases not matched to a gene: 4. The CDR3 nucleotides read TGCGCCAGCAGCTTGGGACTAGCGGGGGGTGAGGAGCAGTTCTTC. Its protein product is CASSLGLAGGEEQFF.

This chain connects TRBV7-3 to TRBJ2-7, with TRBD2 identical over 9 bases. There are 14 residues in the CDR3. The junction had 9 bases not matched to a gene; V was cut back by 8 bases and J by 4 bases. Germline CDR1 is SGHTA and CDR2 is FQGTGA. The CDR3 protein is CASPPREGPYEQYF. DNA of the CDR3: TGTGCCAGCCCCCCGCGGGAGGGCCCGTACGAGCAGTACTTC.

This clone appeared once. The rearrangement uses TRBV7-3 and TRBJ2-1; TRBD2 matches at 14 bases. Germline-derived CDR1 and CDR2 are SGHTA and FQGTGA. CDR3 size: 15 residues. The V gene end was trimmed by 5 bases and the J gene end by 7 bases; junction bases not matched to a gene: 4. DNA for the CDR3: TGTGCCAGCAGCCCGGGACTAGCGGGGGCGAATGAGCAGTTCTTC. The encoded protein is CASSPGLAGANEQFF.

V is TRBV2 and J is TRBJ1-4; no clear D gene. Trimming took off 2 bases at V and 7 bases at J, with 8 bases between the two ends. The CDR3 totals 13 residues. Germline CDR1 is SNHLY and CDR2 is FYNNEI. CDR3 sequence: CASSEWSSEKLFF. The CDR3 DNA is TGTGCCAGCAGTGAATGGAGCTCTGAAAAACTGTTTTTT.

This clone came up once. Other DNA variants within this sample encode the same CDR3. V is TRBV19 and J is TRBJ2-7, with 8 bases aligning to TRBD1. Trimming took 3 bases from V and 2 from J; bases not matched to a gene: 3. The CDR3 extends over 14 amino acids. Germline CDR1 LNHDA, CDR2 SQIVND (reference sequence). CDR3 bases: TGTGCCAGTAGTATCGGGACAGGACCCTACGAGCAGTACTTC. This gives the protein CASSIGTGPYEQYF.

V is TRBV24-1 and J is TRBJ2-2, with 7 bases lining up with TRBD2. Looked up from germline, CDR1 is KGHDR and CDR2 is SFDVKD. J lost 4 bases, V lost 4 bases, and 8 bases had no gene match. The length of the CDR3 is 16 residues. The CDR3 nucleotides read TGTGCCACCAGTGACCCAGGGCGGGAGCTCACCGGGGAGCTGTTTTTT. Its protein product is CATSDPGRELTGELFF.

The chain uses TRBV6-1 and TRBJ2-3, with 9 positions matching TRBD2. This CDR3 spans 17 amino acids. Per the germline V gene, CDR1 is MNHNS and CDR2 is SASEGT. J lost 2 bases, V lost 4 bases, and 10 bases had no gene match. The CDR3 nucleotides are TGTGCCAGCAGTGGGGCGTCAGGCGGGGGGGCCACAGATACGCAGTATTTT. Translating gives CASSGASGGGATDTQYF.

On this clone: A read error is likely, as this CDR3 ends without the conserved phenylalanine or tryptophan. The chain combines TRBV20-1 with TRBJ1-2, with D unresolved. There are 11 residues in the CDR3. Germline V gene data show CDR1 as DFQATT and CDR2 as SNEGSKA (reference sequence). CDR3 DNA: TGCAGCACGGGAGTTAACTATGGCTACACCCTC. Its translation: CSTGVNYGYTL.

V gene TRBV7-2 combines with J gene TRBJ1-5; D is unresolved. V lost 5 bases and J 1 base, leaving 9 bases between the germline ends. The CDR3 has 14 amino acids. Per germline, CDR1 SGHTA and CDR2 FQGNSA. CDR3 coding DNA: TGTGCCAGCAGCACTCGAGGCAGCAATCAGCCCCAGCATTTT. Amino acids: CASSTRGSNQPQHF. The variable domain in full, with the rest retrieved from reference TRBV7-2 and TRBJ1-5, is GAGVSQSPSNKVTEKGKDVELRCDPISGHTALYWYRQSLGQGLEFLIYFQGNSAPDKSGLPSDRFSAERTGGSVSTLTIQRTQQEDSAVYLCASSTRGSNQPQHFGDGTRLSIL.

V gene TRBV15 combines with J gene TRBJ2-1, with D possibly matching TRBD1 (6 bases). Trimming took 3 bases from V and 10 from J, leaving 16 bases between them. CDR3 size: 14 residues. Per germline, CDR1 LNHNV and CDR2 YYDKDF (reference sequence). The CDR3 region has the DNA TGTGCCACCAGCAGTGACCCTCGACAGGCCGAGCAGTTCTTC. Protein sequence: CATSSDPRQAEQFF.